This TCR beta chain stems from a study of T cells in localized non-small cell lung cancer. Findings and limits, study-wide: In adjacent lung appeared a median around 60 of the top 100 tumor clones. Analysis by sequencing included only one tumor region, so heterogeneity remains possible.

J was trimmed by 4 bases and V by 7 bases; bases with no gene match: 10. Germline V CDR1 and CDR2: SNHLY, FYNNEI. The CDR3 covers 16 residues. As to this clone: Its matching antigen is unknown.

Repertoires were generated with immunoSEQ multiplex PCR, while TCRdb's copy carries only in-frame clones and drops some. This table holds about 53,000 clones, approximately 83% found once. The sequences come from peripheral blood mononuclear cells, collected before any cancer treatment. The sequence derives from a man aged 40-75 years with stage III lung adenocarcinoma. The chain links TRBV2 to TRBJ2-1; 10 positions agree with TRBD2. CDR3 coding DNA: TGTGCCAGCACGTCGGATTGGACTAGCGGTTACAATGAGCAGTTCTTC. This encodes CASTSDWTSGYNEQFF.